One and the same sample provided the 28 T cell receptor beta chains below, sequenced in a study of shared clonotypes between healthy human individuals. Produced via immunoSEQ multiplex PCR; TCRdb's table is partial and in-frame only. The profile covers about 2.4 million clones, with approximately 93% appearing a single time and around 0.37% taken by the ten largest. The sample comprised naive CD4+ T cells from PBMCs. The subset denotes: CD45RA+ positively selected. The receptors were gathered from a man aged 18 to 30 in good health. Some clones in this sample may be carry-over from other donors' samples.

The rearrangement uses TRBV5-1 and TRBJ1-1; TRBD1 might be the D (5 bases). The CDR3 length is 13 residues. The germline gives CDR1 SGHRS, CDR2 YFSETQ. Trimming stripped 3 bases from V and 7 bases from J, with 13 bases between. The CDR3 region has the DNA TGCGCCAGCAGCTCCACAGGAGTCCTTGAAGCTTTCTTT. Its protein is CASSSTGVLEAFF.

This chain connects TRBV7-2 to TRBJ2-1, with 9 nucleotides matching TRBD2. CDR3 size: 17 residues. The germline gives CDR1 SGHTA, CDR2 FQGNSA. After removal of 5 bases from V and 5 bases from J, the junction contained 13 bases not matched to a gene. This chain's CDR3 is CASSPGGTAGGNNEQFF. As DNA, the CDR3 is TGTGCCAGCAGCCCCGGGGGGACAGCGGGAGGTAACAATGAGCAGTTCTTC. Based on the CDR3 plus reference TRBV7-2 and TRBJ2-1, the full variable domain is GAGVSQSPSNKVTEKGKDVELRCDPISGHTALYWYRQSLGQGLEFLIYFQGNSAPDKSGLPSDRFSAERTGGSVSTLTIQRTQQEDSAVYLCASSPGGTAGGNNEQFFGPGTRLTVL.

This chain uses TRBV19 with TRBJ2-3; D is ambiguous. Germline assignment: CDR1 LNHDA and CDR2 SQIVND (reference sequence). V gave up 3 bases and J gave up 4 bases, with 5 bases separating them. The CDR3 has 12 amino acids. CDR3 coding DNA: TGTGCCAGTAGTATGAGCGCAGATACGCAGTATTTT. Its translation is CASSMSADTQYF.

J is TRBJ2-7 and V is TRBV30, with D tentatively TRBD1 (6 bases). V was trimmed by 2 bases and J by 2 bases, leaving 16 bases between them. This CDR3 has 15 amino acids. The germline CDR1 and CDR2 sequences are GTSNPN and SVGIG (reference sequence). CDR3 coding DNA: TGTGCCTGGAGTAACAGGGTAGTGCTCCCCTACGAGCAGTACTTC. Translating it yields CAWSNRVVLPYEQYF.

In its sample, this clone was seen once. V and J are TRBV2 and TRBJ2-7, with 7 bases that match TRBD1. This CDR3 is built from 14 residues. V lost 4 bases, J lost 6 bases, and 9 bases stayed unmatched. Looked up from germline, CDR1 is SNHLY and CDR2 is FYNNEI. DNA of the CDR3: TGTGCCAGCAGTGTCGAGGGGGCGGTCAGCGAGCAGTACTTC. Amino acid sequence: CASSVEGAVSEQYF.

The chain is built from TRBV14 and TRBJ1-1, with 7 bases that match TRBD1. Trimming cost V 1 base and J 4 bases; bases outside gene matches: 3. The CDR3 contains 14 residues. Per the germline V gene, CDR1 is SGHDN and CDR2 is FVKESK. CDR3 bases: TGTGCCAGCAGCCAAGTTCCAGGGGGCACTGAAGCTTTCTTT. It translates to CASSQVPGGTEAFF.

This clone was recorded once. The V and J genes are TRBV19 and TRBJ1-2, with TRBD1 matching 7 bases. This CDR3 has 14 amino acids. V was clipped by 5 bases and J by 4 bases; unmatched bases: 7. The germline V gene encodes CDR1 LNHDA and CDR2 SQIVND (reference sequence). The CDR3 region has the DNA TGTGCCAGTAGTGACAGGGCCCTTCTCTATGGCTACACCTTC. It specifies CASSDRALLYGYTF.

Concerning this clone itself: Additional DNA sequences in this sample encode the identical CDR3. The chain links TRBV5-1 to TRBJ1-5; D is unresolved. Germline V gene sequence: CDR1 SGHRS, CDR2 YFSETQ. Trimming pared 0 bases from V and 0 bases from J, leaving 7 bases between. This CDR3 is 15 amino acids long. CDR3 DNA: TGCGCCAGCAGCTTGGAGGGTATTAGCAATCAGCCCCAGCATTTT. Translation gives CASSLEGISNQPQHF.

V usage is TRBV5-1 and J usage is TRBJ2-1, with 11 bases that match TRBD2. After removal of 0 bases from V and 6 bases from J, the junction contained 8 bases not matched to a gene. Germline assignment: CDR1 SGHRS and CDR2 YFSETQ. The CDR3 is 17 residues long. The CDR3 DNA reads TGCGCCAGCAGCTTGGCACTACCGGGACTAGCGGCCAATGAGCAGTTCTTC. This encodes CASSLALPGLAANEQFF. The whole variable domain, remainder taken from reference TRBV5-1 and TRBJ2-1, is KAGVTQTPRYLIKTRGQQVTLSCSPISGHRSVSWYQQTPGQGLQFLFEYFSETQRNKGNFPGRFSGRQFSNSRSEMNVSTLELGDSALYLCASSLALPGLAANEQFFGPGTRLTVL.

To note about this clone: Within the sample, other DNA sequences also encode this same CDR3. The CDR3: CASSYGSSSYNEQFF. In nucleotides, the CDR3 is TGTGCCAGCAGTTACGGTTCTAGTTCCTACAATGAGCAGTTCTTC. The rearrangement uses TRBV6-6 and TRBJ2-1; no reliable D call. The V gene lost 2 bases and the J gene lost 1 base, with 9 bases spanning the gap. The CDR3 runs to 15 residues. Germline V gene data show CDR1 as MNHNY and CDR2 as SVGAGI (reference sequence).

V is TRBV7-2 and J is TRBJ1-5; D is perhaps TRBD1 (5 bases). The length of the CDR3 is 14 residues. Germline V gene data show CDR1 as SGHTA and CDR2 as FQGNSA. The V end was cut by 0 bases, the J end by 2 bases, with 5 bases between. The CDR3 DNA follows: TGTGCCAGCAGCTTAGCCAGGGGCAATCAGCCCCAGCATTTT. Protein sequence: CASSLARGNQPQHF. Full variable domain (rest looked up from reference TRBV7-2 and TRBJ1-5): GAGVSQSPSNKVTEKGKDVELRCDPISGHTALYWYRQSLGQGLEFLIYFQGNSAPDKSGLPSDRFSAERTGGSVSTLTIQRTQQEDSAVYLCASSLARGNQPQHFGDGTRLSIL.

This clone was found a few times. The genes are TRBV9 and TRBJ2-1; 11 nucleotides align to TRBD2. This CDR3 has 15 amino acids. The germline V gene has CDR1 SGDLS and CDR2 YYNGEE. Germline trimming cut 0 bases from V and 7 bases from J; bases unmatched to any gene: 3. The CDR3 DNA is TGTGCCAGCAGCGTAGGGGCTAGCGGGAGGAATGAGCAGTTCTTC. This sequence encodes CASSVGASGRNEQFF.

J is TRBJ1-3 and V is TRBV5-5; no firm D call. The CDR3 totals 11 residues. Germline V gene sequence: CDR1 SGHKS, CDR2 YYEKEE (reference sequence). V was trimmed by 4 bases and J by 2 bases, leaving 1 base between them. CDR3 region: CASSTGNTIYF. The CDR3 bases are TGTGCCAGCAGCACTGGAAACACCATATATTTT.

V usage is TRBV18 and J usage is TRBJ1-4; no definite D call. V dropped 4 bases and J dropped 0 bases, with 12 bases sitting between them. The CDR3 extends over 16 amino acids. Germline loops: CDR1 KGHSH, CDR2 LQKENI. CDR3 bases: TGTGCCAGCTCACGCTCTCAGATTGCAACTAATGAAAAACTGTTTTTT. It codes for CASSRSQIATNEKLFF. The full variable domain, rest sourced from reference TRBV18 and TRBJ1-4, is NAGVMQNPRHLVRRRGQEARLRCSPMKGHSHVYWYRQLPEEGLKFMVYLQKENIIDESGMPKERFSAEFPKEGPSILRIQQVVRGDSAAYFCASSRSQIATNEKLFFGSGTQLSVL.

The chain uses TRBV2 and TRBJ2-1; 10 positions match TRBD2. Germline-derived CDR1 and CDR2 are SNHLY and FYNNEI. V shed 8 bases and J 9 bases; nucleotides not matched to a gene: 7. The CDR3 loop spans 13 amino acids. For the CDR3, the DNA is TGTGCCAGCTCGCTAGCGGGAGTAGGTGAGCAGTTCTTC. This sequence encodes CASSLAGVGEQFF.

This chain uses TRBV4-1 with TRBJ2-1; 10 positions agree with TRBD2. Germline CDR1 is MGHRA and CDR2 is YSYEKL. With V trimmed by 0 bases and J by 3 bases, 2 bases remained unmatched. CDR3 length equals 16 residues. CDR3 loop: CASSQDRLAGYNEQFF. CDR3 bases: TGCGCCAGCAGCCAAGATAGACTAGCGGGCTACAATGAGCAGTTCTTC.

The gene calls are TRBV7-9 and TRBJ2-2; 8 positions match TRBD2. The CDR3 contains 15 residues. V shed 5 bases, J shed 7 bases, and the junction held 9 bases outside the gene matches. Germline CDR1 and CDR2: SEHNR and FQNEAQ (reference sequence). This CDR3 reads CASSPLGSGIGELFF. The CDR3 DNA is TGTGCCAGCAGCCCCCTGGGTAGCGGGATCGGGGAGCTGTTTTTT.

V gene TRBV11-2 combines with J gene TRBJ2-7, with TRBD2 matching 15 bases. Per the germline V gene, CDR1 is SGHAT and CDR2 is FQNNGV. This CDR3 has 15 amino acids. The V segment lost 5 bases and the J segment 3 bases; nucleotides outside the gene matches: 2. The CDR3 here is CASSPGLAGGYEQYF. The DNA of the CDR3 is TGTGCCAGCAGCCCGGGACTAGCGGGAGGCTACGAGCAGTACTTC.

This chain links TRBV27 with TRBJ2-1, with TRBD2 identical over 12 bases. Germline V gives CDR1 MNHEY, CDR2 SMNVEV (reference sequence). J lost 6 bases, V lost 7 bases, and 7 bases had no gene match. The CDR3 sequence is 15 residues long. CDR3 sequence reads: CASNPTSGSGNEQFF. CDR3 in DNA: TGTGCCAGCAACCCGACTAGCGGGAGTGGCAATGAGCAGTTCTTC.

V usage is TRBV11-3 and J usage is TRBJ2-1; D ambiguous. Trimming cost V 8 bases and J 1 base, with 9 bases left between them. Germline V gene data show CDR1 as SGHNT and CDR2 as YENEEA. The CDR3 extends over 13 amino acids. The CDR3 region has the DNA TGTGCCAGCGCTTCGGGTTCCTACAATGAGCAGTTCTTC. The encoded protein is CASASGSYNEQFF.

The CDR3 DNA follows: TGTGCCAGCACTTTGCGGGGGCCCCCTAACTATGGCTACACCTTC. Protein product: CASTLRGPPNYGYTF. The chain joins TRBV28 to TRBJ1-2; tentatively, D is TRBD1 (6 bases). Germline V lookup: CDR1 MDHEN, CDR2 SYDVKM. V was cut by 7 bases and J by 0 bases, with 15 bases left in between. There are 15 residues in the CDR3.

The rearrangement links TRBV7-9 to TRBJ2-7, with 9 nucleotides matching TRBD2. Germline V gene data show CDR1 as SEHNR and CDR2 as FQNEAQ (reference sequence). J was trimmed by 2 bases and V by 5 bases; bases with no gene match: 13. The CDR3 loop spans 17 amino acids. CDR3 sequence: CASSPPFTSGSTYEQYF. The CDR3, as DNA: TGTGCCAGCAGCCCCCCGTTTACTAGCGGGTCCACCTACGAGCAGTACTTC.

The genes are TRBV19 and TRBJ1-4, with D tentatively TRBD1 (5 bases). This CDR3 has 14 amino acids. The V gene lost 7 bases and the J gene lost 5 bases, with 14 bases spanning the gap. Germline V gene lookup returns CDR1 LNHDA and CDR2 SQIVND (reference sequence). CDR3 DNA: TGTGCCAGTACTGGACACGGGCCCAATGAAAAACTGTTTTTT. This gives the protein CASTGHGPNEKLFF.

This chain uses TRBV5-1 with TRBJ2-5; 8 bases match TRBD1. The DNA end is a closer match to TRBJ2-7, so the J assignment may be wrong. Germline values: CDR1 SGHRS, CDR2 YFSETQ. CDR3 size: 15 residues. The CDR3 protein is CASSLARTGSDEQYF. The CDR3 nucleotides read TGCGCCAGCAGCTTGGCTAGGACAGGGAGCGACGAGCAGTACTTC.

V and J are TRBV2 and TRBJ1-2, with a possible D match to TRBD1 (5 bases). V was cut by 6 bases and J by 4 bases, with 18 bases left in between. In germline, CDR1 is SNHLY, CDR2 FYNNEI. The CDR3 length is 15 residues. The CDR3 DNA reads as TGTGCCAGCAGCGACAGACTGTGGTCGGGCTATGGCTACACCTTC. Protein sequence: CASSDRLWSGYGYTF.

V gene TRBV2 combines with J gene TRBJ2-2, with a tentative D call TRBD1 (6 bases). Germline V gene lookup returns CDR1 SNHLY and CDR2 FYNNEI. V was pared by 7 bases and J by 2 bases, with 14 bases between. The CDR3 has 15 residues. In DNA form, the CDR3 reads TGTGCCAGCACCAGAGACAGGTTAAACACCGGGGAGCTGTTTTTT. Amino acid sequence: CASTRDRLNTGELFF.

The V call is TRBV5-1, the J call TRBJ1-3; D is ambiguous. V was clipped by 1 base and J by 5 bases, with 10 bases between them. The CDR3 contains 14 residues. CDR1 is SGHRS, CDR2 YFSETQ, per germline. CDR3 in DNA: TGCGCCAGCAGCTTGTCACCGGGGAGAAACACCATATATTTT. Protein product: CASSLSPGRNTIYF. Using reference TRBV5-1 and TRBJ1-3 for the parts outside the CDR3, the full variable domain is KAGVTQTPRYLIKTRGQQVTLSCSPISGHRSVSWYQQTPGQGLQFLFEYFSETQRNKGNFPGRFSGRQFSNSRSEMNVSTLELGDSALYLCASSLSPGRNTIYFGEGSWLTVV.

This chain connects TRBV7-3 to TRBJ2-1; TRBD2 matches 12 bases. V trimming: 5 bases; J trimming: 9 bases; junction bases outside the gene matches: 11. Germline CDR1 is SGHTA and CDR2 is FQGTGA. This CDR3 spans 16 amino acids. This CDR3 is CASSPYSSGRATEQFF. In nucleotides, the CDR3 is TGTGCCAGCAGCCCCTACTCTAGCGGGAGGGCCACTGAGCAGTTCTTC. Drawing the rest from reference TRBV7-3 and TRBJ2-1, the complete variable domain is GAGVSQTPSNKVTEKGKYVELRCDPISGHTALYWYRQSLGQGPEFLIYFQGTGAADDSGLPNDRFFAVRPEGSVSTLKIQRTERGDSAVYLCASSPYSSGRATEQFFGPGTRLTVL.